Below, 27 T cell receptor beta chains from the same sample are listed, as sequenced in a study of neurological immune-mediated disorders. TCRdb independently ran MiXCR on the 5' RACE reads; one entry per CDR3 protein. Of tens of thousands of distinct CDR3 sequences listed, 3% to 4% are singletons. The specimen sequenced was CD4+ T cells from blood. Receptors originate from a woman aged 40 to 50 with multiple sclerosis.

This clonotype was seen repeatedly, ten times or more. V and J are TRBV5-1 and TRBJ1-1; 8 bases line up with TRBD1. The CDR3 runs to 14 residues. The V and J ends lost 3 bases and 2 bases, in that order; junction bases with no gene match: 3. Germline V gene lookup returns CDR1 SGHRS and CDR2 YFSETQ. This chain's CDR3 is CASSSDRVNTEAFF. CDR3 nucleotide sequence: TGCGCCAGCAGCTCGGACAGGGTAAACACTGAAGCTTTCTTT.

This clonotype was found many times. The gene calls are TRBV5-5 and TRBJ1-2; D gene ambiguous. Germline V lookup: CDR1 SGHKS, CDR2 YYEKEE (reference sequence). V shed 0 bases and J shed 7 bases, with 13 bases lying between them. CDR3 size: 14 residues. This chain's CDR3 is CASSLAPQEGGYTF. Here the CDR3 DNA reads TGTGCCAGCAGCTTGGCACCCCAAGAAGGTGGCTACACCTTC.

This clonotype was observed at least ten times. The genes are TRBV9 and TRBJ2-3; 10 bases agree with TRBD2. Trimming removed 0 bases from V and 1 base from J; junction bases left unmatched: 2. CDR3 length: 16 amino acids. Per germline, CDR1 SGDLS and CDR2 YYNGEE. The CDR3 nucleotides are TGTGCCAGCAGCGTAGAGAGCGGGGGGGGCACAGATACGCAGTATTTT. It specifies CASSVESGGGTDTQYF.

J is TRBJ2-7 and V is TRBV20-1; 13 nucleotides align to TRBD2. CDR3 size: 14 residues. Germline CDR1 reads DFQATT; CDR2 reads SNEGSKA (reference sequence). V was clipped by 6 bases and J by 3 bases; unmatched bases: 5. The CDR3 sequence: CSARTSGGHYEQYF. The DNA for the CDR3 is TGCAGTGCCCGGACTAGCGGGGGCCACTACGAGCAGTACTTC.

This clonotype was counted at least ten times. CDR3 amino acids: CASSQGGTPVNEQYF. DNA for the CDR3: TGTGCCAGCAGCCAGGGCGGGACTCCGGTCAACGAGCAGTACTTC. The V and J genes are TRBV4-2 and TRBJ2-7; possibly TRBD2 for D (6 bases). V dropped 3 bases and J dropped 5 bases, with 17 bases sitting between them. CDR1 and CDR2 (germline): LGHNA, YNFKEQ. The CDR3 sequence is 15 residues long.

In its sample, this clonotype was seen many times. The chain uses TRBV4-1 and TRBJ1-3; 7 bases match TRBD1. Germline loops: CDR1 MGHRA, CDR2 YSYEKL. The CDR3 is made up of 15 amino acids. V lost 2 bases and J lost 1; bases outside the gene matches: 2. The DNA of the CDR3 is TGCGCCAGCAGCCAATGGGGACAGTCTGGAAACACCATATATTTT. Translating it yields CASSQWGQSGNTIYF.

This clonotype has at least ten counts. The chain is built from TRBV9 and TRBJ1-2, with D tentatively TRBD1 (5 bases). The CDR3 covers 15 residues. V was trimmed by 0 bases and J by 8 bases, leaving 17 bases between them. Per germline, CDR1 SGDLS and CDR2 YYNGEE. DNA of the CDR3: TGTGCCAGCAGCGTAGAGACAGTCCCCACATGGGGCTACACCTTC. As protein: CASSVETVPTWGYTF.

This clonotype was found a few times. This sequence joins TRBV3-1 and TRBJ1-2, with D possibly TRBD1 on 5 matching bases. The germline CDR1 and CDR2 sequences are LGHDT and YNNKEL (reference sequence). The germline V and J ends were trimmed by 4 bases and 6 bases, with 18 bases remaining between them. CDR3 size: 15 residues. CDR3 region: CASSRGTRVWDGYTF. DNA of the CDR3: TGTGCCAGCAGCCGAGGGACGAGGGTCTGGGATGGCTACACCTTC.

This clonotype was recorded at least ten times. This chain joins TRBV5-1 and TRBJ2-3, with D perhaps matching TRBD1 (5 bases). The CDR3 runs to 14 residues. Trimming left V 0 bases short and J 4 bases short, with 9 bases between. Germline V gene lookup returns CDR1 SGHRS and CDR2 YFSETQ. CDR3 DNA sequence: TGCGCCAGCAGCTTGGGACAGCAGGCAGATACGCAGTATTTT. It translates to CASSLGQQADTQYF.

This clonotype has at least ten counts. This chain joins TRBV20-1 and TRBJ1-2; 10 bases are a match to TRBD1. CDR3 length: 17 amino acids. Germline V CDR1 and CDR2: DFQATT, SNEGSKA (reference sequence). V was clipped by 4 bases and J by 3 bases; unmatched bases: 14. CDR3 nucleotides: TGCAGTGCTACCACCCCCCCTGGACAGGGGGTCGACTATGGCTACACCTTC. Its protein is CSATTPPGQGVDYGYTF.

This clonotype was found many times. CDR3: CSARDSSGVYTDTQYF. CDR3 in DNA: TGCAGTGCTAGAGATTCTAGCGGGGTCTACACAGATACGCAGTATTTT. The gene calls are TRBV20-1 and TRBJ2-3; 9 bases are shared with TRBD2. The CDR3 runs to 16 residues. Trimming at V came to 0 bases and at J to 2 bases, leaving 6 bases not matched to a gene. From germline, CDR1 is DFQATT and CDR2 SNEGSKA (reference sequence).

This clonotype occurred many times. The chain combines TRBV5-1 with TRBJ2-3; D assignment may be TRBD1 or TRBD2 (5 bases each). V was clipped by 3 bases and J by 0 bases, with 14 bases between them. The CDR3 loop spans 16 amino acids. CDR1 and CDR2 (germline): SGHRS, YFSETQ. CDR3 amino acids: CASSYGGQTSTDTQYF. CDR3 DNA sequence: TGCGCCAGCAGCTACGGAGGACAAACTAGCACAGATACGCAGTATTTT.

Many counts were recorded for this clonotype. V and J are TRBV10-2 and TRBJ1-2; 7 nucleotides agree with TRBD1. The germline CDR1 and CDR2 sequences are WSHSY and SAAADI. This CDR3 comprises 14 residues. J gave up 4 bases and V 5 bases, and 7 bases lay outside the gene matches. Here the CDR3 reads CASSSSAGGYGYTF. The CDR3 DNA reads as TGCGCCAGCAGTTCCTCAGCAGGGGGCTATGGCTACACCTTC.

This clonotype showed up many times. The J gene is TRBJ2-2, the V gene TRBV10-3, with D perhaps TRBD1 or TRBD2 (7 bases each). Trimming took off 3 bases at V and 4 bases at J, with 24 bases between the two ends. This CDR3 has 19 amino acids. CDR1 is ENHRY and CDR2 is SYGVKD in the germline V gene. The CDR3 here is CAISDILVRGTTGTGELFF. In DNA, the CDR3 is TGTGCCATCAGTGATATATTGGTCAGGGGGACTACCGGCACCGGGGAGCTGTTTTTT.

This clonotype was observed at least ten times. V and J are TRBV5-6 and TRBJ1-6; D is uncertain. The CDR3 has 14 amino acids. V was clipped by 0 bases and J by 3 bases, with 4 bases between them. Germline lookup yields CDR1 SGHDT and CDR2 YYEEEE. CDR3 region: CASSLGVYNSPLHF. The DNA for the CDR3 is TGTGCCAGCAGCTTGGGGGTCTATAATTCACCCCTCCACTTT.

In this sample, this clonotype turned up many times. The chain recombines TRBV3-1 with TRBJ2-1; D possibly corresponds to TRBD2 (6 bases). CDR3 length equals 16 residues. The V and J ends lost 1 base and 7 bases respectively, with 17 bases between them. Germline CDR1 and CDR2: LGHDT and YNNKEL (reference sequence). CDR3 sequence reads: CASSQGLFPGENEQFF. In DNA, the CDR3 is TGTGCCAGCAGCCAAGGTCTCTTCCCGGGAGAGAATGAGCAGTTCTTC.

Many counts were recorded for this clonotype. V is TRBV20-1 and J is TRBJ2-3; D not certain. CDR3 length: 13 residues. Germline-derived CDR1 and CDR2 are DFQATT and SNEGSKA (reference sequence). V lost 0 bases and J 6 bases, leaving 10 bases between the germline ends. The CDR3 is CSARDKLLDTQYF. The CDR3 bases are TGCAGTGCTAGAGATAAGCTGTTGGATACGCAGTATTTT.

At least ten counts were recorded for this clonotype. The chain links TRBV5-1 to TRBJ2-3, with a weak D call TRBD1 (6 bases). V lost 0 bases and J lost 6, with 20 bases in between. CDR3 length: 17 residues. CDR1 and CDR2 (germline): SGHRS, YFSETQ. The CDR3: CASSLGETGTNGDTQYF. As DNA, the CDR3 is TGCGCCAGCAGCTTGGGCGAGACAGGCACTAATGGGGATACGCAGTATTTT.

This clonotype was recorded many times. The CDR3 loop is CASSSVRGFGYTF. CDR3 sequence (DNA): TGCGCCAGCAGCTCCGTCAGGGGCTTTGGCTACACCTTC. The chain recombines TRBV5-1 with TRBJ1-2; D perhaps matches TRBD1 (6 bases). Deletions cut 3 bases from V and 7 bases from J, with 13 bases between. From germline, CDR1 is SGHRS and CDR2 YFSETQ. This CDR3 is built from 13 residues.

This clonotype was counted many times. This chain joins TRBV20-1 and TRBJ2-1; TRBD2 matches 9 bases. From germline, CDR1 is DFQATT and CDR2 SNEGSKA (reference sequence). The CDR3 consists of 14 residues. Trimming at V came to 5 bases and at J to 10 bases, leaving 12 bases not matched to a gene. CDR3: CSAPGGGAWGEQFF. In nucleotides, the CDR3 is TGCAGTGCTCCCGGCGGGGGGGCCTGGGGCGAGCAGTTCTTC.

This clonotype came up a few times. The V gene is TRBV9, the J gene TRBJ2-5, with 7 bases matching TRBD2. This CDR3 has 15 amino acids. Per the germline V gene, CDR1 is SGDLS and CDR2 is YYNGEE. The trim removed 4 bases at V and 2 bases at J, leaving 8 bases unmatched. This CDR3 is CASSSRLARQETQYF. The CDR3 DNA reads TGTGCCAGCAGCTCCAGACTAGCACGTCAAGAGACCCAGTACTTC.

This clonotype was counted ten times or more. V is TRBV27 and J is TRBJ1-4, with a possible D match to TRBD1 (6 bases). This CDR3 has 17 amino acids. Deletions cut 2 bases from V and 3 bases from J, with 16 bases between. Germline values: CDR1 MNHEY, CDR2 SMNVEV (reference sequence). CDR3: CASSLGDRTASNEKLFF. The CDR3 DNA follows: TGTGCCAGCAGTTTAGGGGACCGGACAGCCTCTAATGAAAAACTGTTTTTT.

This clonotype was detected ten times or more. This chain uses TRBV5-1 with TRBJ1-4; 9 bases agree with TRBD1. The CDR3 totals 16 residues. V shed 4 bases, J shed 6 bases, and the junction held 10 bases outside the gene matches. Germline loops: CDR1 SGHRS, CDR2 YFSETQ. The CDR3 protein is CASSASGDRDYEKLFF. For the CDR3, the DNA is TGCGCCAGCAGCGCCAGCGGGGACAGGGATTATGAAAAACTGTTTTTT.

This clonotype has more than one count but fewer than ten. The rearrangement joins TRBV18 to TRBJ2-2; D remains ambiguous. This CDR3 has 16 amino acids. V was trimmed by 6 bases and J by 1 base, leaving 15 bases between them. Per germline, CDR1 KGHSH and CDR2 LQKENI. The CDR3 sequence is CASSLARAGNTGELFF. The CDR3 bases are TGTGCCAGCTCCCTCGCTAGGGCCGGGAACACCGGGGAGCTGTTTTTT. The variable domain in full, completed from reference TRBV18 and TRBJ2-2, reads NAGVMQNPRHLVRRRGQEARLRCSPMKGHSHVYWYRQLPEEGLKFMVYLQKENIIDESGMPKERFSAEFPKEGPSILRIQQVVRGDSAAYFCASSLARAGNTGELFFGEGSRLTVL.

This clonotype showed up many times. V and J are TRBV5-1 and TRBJ2-7; 7 bases align to TRBD2. The V gene end was trimmed by 3 bases and the J gene end by 2 bases; junction bases not matched to a gene: 2. Germline-derived CDR1 and CDR2 are SGHRS and YFSETQ. This CDR3 is built from 13 residues. DNA for the CDR3: TGCGCCAGCAGCTCAAGCGGGACCTACGAGCAGTACTTC. It encodes CASSSSGTYEQYF.

This clonotype was seen repeatedly, ten times or more. The chain links TRBV5-1 to TRBJ2-2; D gene ambiguous. The V end was cut by 7 bases, the J end by 5 bases, with 9 bases between. The CDR3 runs 12 residues. CDR1 is SGHRS, CDR2 YFSETQ, per germline. In nucleotides, the CDR3 is TGCGCCAGCGATGGGCAGACCGGGGAGCTGTTTTTT. Translated, it gives CASDGQTGELFF.

The sample holds many counts of this clonotype. The chain recombines TRBV5-1 with TRBJ2-1; no reliable D call. The germline CDR1 and CDR2 sequences are SGHRS and YFSETQ. Trimming stripped 1 base from V and 8 bases from J, with 4 bases between. CDR3 size: 11 residues. CDR3 residues: CASSLMDEQFF. The DNA for the CDR3 is TGCGCCAGCAGCTTGATGGATGAGCAGTTCTTC.